This T cell receptor (beta chain) was sequenced during a study of CD8 T cells in ankylosing spondylitis. Study observations and caveats: Clones linked with disease were CD8+ and fairly uncommon in the peripheral blood. Matched ankylosing spondylitis synovial fluid reportedly showed significant enrichment of disease-linked clones. Earlier work had already found some motif variants in reactive arthritis synovial fluid and blood.

Germline V gene sequence: CDR1 SGHKS, CDR2 YYEKEE (reference sequence). Trimming took 3 bases from V and 4 from J, leaving 10 bases between them. The CDR3 extends over 13 amino acids. The table lists this clonotype with a few counts. Its antigen remains unknown. Library preparation for TCR beta used quantitative 5'-RACE with molecular barcodes. Via MiXCR, TCRdb re-called the 5' RACE reads, giving one row per CDR3 protein. The sample includes roughly 140,000 distinct CDR3 sequences, around 45% of them seen just once. This TCR was recovered from a male donor with ankylosing spondylitis. The genes are TRBV5-5 and TRBJ1-2; the D gene is possibly TRBD1 (5 bases). Sequencing was performed on synovial fluid, either unsorted or a sorted T cell fraction (not recorded which). CDR3 sequence (DNA): TGTGCCAGCAGCTCGGGGGTAATCTATGGCTACACCTTC. Amino acids: CASSSGVIYGYTF.